Presented here are 18 T cell receptor beta chains from one specimen sequenced in a study of T-cell reconstitution after alpha-beta-depleted transplantation in children. Preparation of the TCRbeta library used unique molecular identifiers. TCRdb re-called the PCR reads through MiXCR, storing one row per CDR3 protein. The repertoire holds a few hundred thousand distinct CDR3 sequences, with around 12% as singletons. This specimen consisted of PBMCs from the stem cell graft donor, obtained from the stem cell graft. These receptors were taken from a human donor who donated a stem cell graft to a child with combined immunodeficiency.

This chain links TRBV15 with TRBJ2-5; D not certain. The CDR3 has 16 amino acids. The ends were cut back, 0 bases at V and 5 bases at J, with 16 bases in the middle. Germline V lookup: CDR1 LNHNV, CDR2 YYDKDF (reference sequence). The CDR3 sequence: CATSRDRYTLAETQYF. The DNA of the CDR3 is TGTGCCACCAGCAGAGATCGATACACCCTGGCCGAGACCCAGTACTTC. The variable domain in full, with the rest retrieved from reference TRBV15 and TRBJ2-5, is DAMVIQNPRYQVTQFGKPVTLSCSQTLNHNVMYWYQQKSSQAPKLLFHYYDKDFNNEADTPDNFQSRRPNTSFCFLDIRSPGLGDTAMYLCATSRDRYTLAETQYFGPGTRLLVL.

This clonotype has ten or more counts. This rearrangement joins TRBV4-2 to TRBJ2-6; D not resolved. Per the germline V gene, CDR1 is LGHNA and CDR2 is YNFKEQ. Trimming removed 0 bases from V and 1 base from J, with 7 bases in between. This CDR3 has 16 residues. In DNA form, the CDR3 reads TGTGCCAGCAGCCAAGATCTGACGTCTGGGGCCAACGTCCTGACTTTC. Protein product: CASSQDLTSGANVLTF.

This clonotype was counted only a few times. Because it lacks the conserved phenylalanine or tryptophan at the end, this CDR3 is likely a read error. No DNA is shown, since the ends of the CDR3 on it are uncertain; the CDR3 is the one TCRdb lists. This chain joins TRBV28 and TRBJ1-1. CDR1 and CDR2 (germline): MDHEN, SYDVKM. The CDR3 spans 13 residues, counting both ends. CDR3 region: CASSLALRGGAFI.

This clonotype showed up just a few times. The chain combines TRBV12-3 or TRBV12-4 with TRBJ2-7; no firm D call. This CDR3 contains 14 residues. V lost 5 bases and J 0 bases, leaving 11 bases between the germline ends. The CDR3 DNA is TGTGCCAGCAGTGGTCCGTCAGTCTCCTACGAGCAGTACTTC. Protein: CASSGPSVSYEQYF.

This clonotype was counted ten times or more. The genes are TRBV5-8 and TRBJ2-1, with unresolved D. Trimming took off 3 bases at V and 10 bases at J, with 11 bases between the two ends. This CDR3 region has 12 residues. Germline values: CDR1 SGHTS, CDR2 YDEGEE. Here the CDR3 DNA reads TGTGCCAGCAGCTCCCGGACCCGAGAGCAGTTCTTC. Translation: CASSSRTREQFF.

This clonotype was detected ten times or more. The chain combines TRBV20-1 with TRBJ2-5; D possibly corresponds to TRBD1 (6 bases). With 5 bases removed from V and 3 bases from J, the gap between germline ends came to 13 bases. CDR1 and CDR2 (germline): DFQATT, SNEGSKA (reference sequence). CDR3 length: 13 amino acids. DNA for the CDR3: TGCAGTGCTGCAGGACAGCGAGAAGAGACCCAGTACTTC. This encodes CSAAGQREETQYF.

This clonotype was detected a few times. V is TRBV6-5 and J is TRBJ2-7; a possible D gene is TRBD2 (6 bases). The germline CDR1 and CDR2 sequences are MNHEY and SVGAGI. This CDR3 is built from 12 residues. V dropped 8 bases and J dropped 0 bases, with 8 bases sitting between them. The CDR3 is CASRDFSYEQYF. In DNA, the CDR3 is TGTGCCAGCCGGGACTTCTCCTACGAGCAGTACTTC.

This chain joins TRBV12-3 or TRBV12-4 and TRBJ1-1, with a weak D call TRBD1 (5 bases). CDR3 length: 13 residues. Between the trimmed V and J ends, which lost 7 bases and 4 bases, there was a span of 13 bases. The CDR3 protein is CASNRGVGTEAFF. The CDR3 DNA sequence: TGTGCCAGCAACCGAGGGGTGGGCACTGAAGCTTTCTTT.

This clonotype was picked up a small number of times. This chain connects TRBV29-1 to TRBJ1-2; D is ambiguous. V dropped 3 bases and J dropped 11 bases, with 13 bases sitting between them. The CDR3 contains 11 residues. The germline gives CDR1 SQVTM, CDR2 ANQGSEA. In DNA, the CDR3 is TGCAGCGTTGATCGAGACACCGGTTACACCTTC. This gives the protein CSVDRDTGYTF.

This clonotype was found a few times. This sequence joins TRBV11-2 and TRBJ1-3; 7 bases are a match to TRBD1. Germline CDR1 is SGHAT and CDR2 is FQNNGV. V trimming: 5 bases; J trimming: 0 bases; junction bases outside the gene matches: 4. The CDR3 extends over 15 amino acids. CDR3 loop: CASSLTGDSGNTIYF. DNA of the CDR3: TGTGCCAGCAGCCTTACAGGGGACTCTGGAAACACCATATATTTT.

This clonotype was detected ten times or more. This chain uses TRBV12-3 or TRBV12-4 with TRBJ2-3, with 12 bases fitting TRBD2. The CDR3 has 18 amino acids. The J segment lost 0 bases and the V segment lost 6 bases, leaving 10 bases of the junction unmatched. This CDR3 reads CASRSTHGTSGSTDTQYF. The CDR3 nucleotides are TGTGCCAGCAGATCCACCCACGGGACTAGCGGGAGCACAGATACGCAGTATTTT.

The chain recombines TRBV5-1 with TRBJ1-2; 9 bases fit TRBD1. CDR1 is SGHRS, CDR2 YFSETQ, per germline. V shed 3 bases, J shed 2 bases, and the junction held 5 bases outside the gene matches. This CDR3 spans 15 amino acids. The CDR3: CASSSGTGRNYGYTF. The CDR3 DNA reads as TGCGCCAGCAGCTCCGGGACAGGGCGCAACTATGGCTACACCTTC. The complete variable domain, with remaining parts taken from reference TRBV5-1 and TRBJ1-2, reads KAGVTQTPRYLIKTRGQQVTLSCSPISGHRSVSWYQQTPGQGLQFLFEYFSETQRNKGNFPGRFSGRQFSNSRSEMNVSTLELGDSALYLCASSSGTGRNYGYTFGSGTRLTVV.

This clonotype was observed many times. This chain connects TRBV7-2 to TRBJ1-5, with unresolved D. The germline CDR1 and CDR2 sequences are SGHTA and FQGNSA. V was trimmed by 2 bases and J by 1 base, leaving 9 bases between them. The CDR3 has 15 amino acids. CDR3: CASSLSPGSNQPQHF. The CDR3 DNA reads as TGTGCCAGCAGCTTATCCCCTGGGAGCAATCAGCCCCAGCATTTT.

In this sample, this clonotype turned up a few times. The CDR3 DNA follows: TGCAGCGCCAAGACAGGGGAAGAGACCCAGTACTTC. It codes for CSAKTGEETQYF. The chain recombines TRBV29-1 with TRBJ2-5, with 8 bases that match TRBD1. This CDR3 is 12 amino acids long. Germline CDR1 SQVTM, CDR2 ANQGSEA. The V and J ends lost 7 bases and 3 bases, in that order; junction bases with no gene match: 4.

Only a few counts were recorded for this clonotype. The chain joins TRBV18 to TRBJ2-3, with D perhaps given as TRBD1 or TRBD2 (6 bases each). The CDR3 totals 16 residues. Germline lookup yields CDR1 KGHSH and CDR2 LQKENI. Trimming pared 3 bases from V and 4 bases from J, leaving 17 bases between. CDR3 protein: CASSPSGTGNSDTQYF. The CDR3 region has the DNA TGTGCCAGCTCACCTAGCGGTACAGGGAATTCAGATACGCAGTATTTT. Supplemented by reference TRBV18 and TRBJ2-3, the full variable domain reads NAGVMQNPRHLVRRRGQEARLRCSPMKGHSHVYWYRQLPEEGLKFMVYLQKENIIDESGMPKERFSAEFPKEGPSILRIQQVVRGDSAAYFCASSPSGTGNSDTQYFGPGTRLTVL.

This clonotype has a handful of counts. The chain is built from TRBV9 and TRBJ2-7; D is perhaps TRBD2 (6 bases). The CDR3 length is 15 residues. Trimming pared 0 bases from V and 4 bases from J, leaving 14 bases between. Germline CDR1 SGDLS, CDR2 YYNGEE. CDR3 nucleotides: TGTGCCAGCAGCGTAGATACTAGCCTCGGGTACGAGCAGTACTTC. Translated: CASSVDTSLGYEQYF.

Ten or more counts support this clonotype. The chain recombines TRBV20-1 with TRBJ2-4; 10 bases agree with TRBD1. From germline, CDR1 is DFQATT and CDR2 SNEGSKA (reference sequence). The CDR3 runs to 14 residues. This chain's CDR3 is CSSGTGVAKNIQYF. The DNA of the CDR3 is TGCAGCTCCGGGACAGGGGTAGCCAAAAACATTCAGTACTTC.

The V call is TRBV7-2, the J call TRBJ1-6; 12 bases map to TRBD1. CDR1 SGHTA and CDR2 FQGNSA come from the germline V gene. V trimming: 5 bases; J trimming: 9 bases; junction bases outside the gene matches: 8. The CDR3 runs to 16 residues. For the CDR3, the DNA is TGTGCCAGCAGCCCCGGAGGGGGACAGGGGGCTTCACCCCTCCACTTT. Encoded protein: CASSPGGGQGASPLHF. The full variable domain, in which reference TRBV7-2 and TRBJ1-6 provide the parts outside the CDR3, is GAGVSQSPSNKVTEKGKDVELRCDPISGHTALYWYRQSLGQGLEFLIYFQGNSAPDKSGLPSDRFSAERTGGSVSTLTIQRTQQEDSAVYLCASSPGGGQGASPLHFGNGTRLTVT.